This T cell receptor (beta chain) is drawn from a study of cytomegalovirus exposure and HLA in healthy donors. Looking at the study overall: In an earlier analysis, 90 million to 120 million unique TCR beta sequences were found from 150 million to 200 million T cells. Study conclusions and caveats: As a later analysis revealed, the rate of TCR association differed by HLA locus, with DRB1 most and HLA-C fewest.

Primers: 60 Vbeta forward and 13 Jbeta reverse. Original handling: A later analysis tallied some 80 million unique TCR beta chains, about 12 million of them shared. Profiled with immunoSEQ multiplex PCR; TCRdb holds only in-frame clones, not every one. The V and J calls and clone size were taken over from that table, and D and trimming were inferred from the DNA. The table lists approximately 190,000 clones, 84% of them singletons. Comments on this clone: Its antigen is as yet unknown.

CDR1 is SGHTA, CDR2 FQGTGA, per germline. Trimming stripped 2 bases from V and 3 bases from J, with 7 bases between. This CDR3 region has 13 residues. The chain has TRBV7-3 and TRBJ1-2; D remains ambiguous. Sequencing was carried out using PBMCs. This clonotype was sampled from a woman between 45 and 65 years old in good health and CMV-seropositive. This CDR3 reads CASSLGRDYGYTF. The CDR3 DNA follows: TGTGCCAGCAGCTTAGGGAGGGACTATGGCTACACCTTC.